This T cell receptor beta chain is from a study of cytotoxic CD8 clonotypes in ibrutinib-treated CLL. The wider study: Partial responses totalled around 25 and complete responses 2; after median roughly 71 months, approximately 15 remained remitted and roughly twelve progressed. Overall study findings and caveats: Against age-matched healthy donors, baseline clonality ran higher and tracked circulating CD8+ T-cell counts. Public clonotypes were seen rarely and were contracted or stable on treatment.

The table came from immunoSEQ multiplex PCR; TCRdb's copy has only in-frame clones and leaves some out. The repertoire includes about 200,000 clones, over 60% of them detected once, and 13% sits in the top ten. V was clipped by 4 bases and J by 4 bases; unmatched bases: 8. The CDR3 loop spans 15 amino acids. CDR1 is SGHNT and CDR2 is YYREEE in the germline V gene (reference sequence). Of note for this clone: What it binds is unknown.

The genes are TRBV5-4 and TRBJ2-5; the match to TRBD2 covers 9 bases. This TCR came from a human donor with chronic lymphocytic leukemia. The specimen comprised PBMCs, sampled after 24 months of ibrutinib treatment. The CDR3 loop is CASSASGDRRETQYF. The DNA of the CDR3 is TGTGCCAGCAGCGCTAGCGGGGATCGACGAGAGACCCAGTACTTC.